The TCR beta chain under discussion was sequenced for a study of early T cells in non-severe SARS-CoV-2 infection. Study summary: Sequencing targeted bulk RNA from unsorted whole blood, leaving chains unpaired.

This clonotype was counted at least ten times. TCRdb recomputed calls from the 5' RACE reads with MiXCR, one row per CDR3 protein. This sample has about 69,000 distinct CDR3 sequences, with around a tenth found just once. Sequenced: whole blood. This receptor was taken from an adult who was a healthcare worker with PCR-confirmed SARS-CoV-2 infection or an uninfected control (not recorded which).

The CDR3 spells CASSGVWATSTPEQYF. CDR3 nucleotides: TGTGCCAGCAGCGGGGTATGGGCGACTAGTACGCCCGAGCAGTACTTC. The chain joins TRBV3-1 to TRBJ2-7, with D possibly matching TRBD2 (6 bases). This CDR3 is 16 amino acids long. Germline-derived CDR1 and CDR2 are LGHDT and YNNKEL (reference sequence). V dropped 5 bases and J dropped 6 bases, with 23 bases sitting between them.